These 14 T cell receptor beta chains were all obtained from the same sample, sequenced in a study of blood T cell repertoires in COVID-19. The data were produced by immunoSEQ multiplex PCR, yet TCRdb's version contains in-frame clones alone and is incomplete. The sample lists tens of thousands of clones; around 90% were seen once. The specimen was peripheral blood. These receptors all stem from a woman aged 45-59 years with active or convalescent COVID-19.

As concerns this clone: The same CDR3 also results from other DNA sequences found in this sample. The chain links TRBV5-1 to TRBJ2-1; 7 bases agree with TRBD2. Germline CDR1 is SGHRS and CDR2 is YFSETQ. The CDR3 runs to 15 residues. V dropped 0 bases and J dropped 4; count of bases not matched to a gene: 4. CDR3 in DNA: TGCGCCAGCAGCTTGGGGGCTAGCGGATACAATGAGCAGTTCTTC. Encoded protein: CASSLGASGYNEQFF.

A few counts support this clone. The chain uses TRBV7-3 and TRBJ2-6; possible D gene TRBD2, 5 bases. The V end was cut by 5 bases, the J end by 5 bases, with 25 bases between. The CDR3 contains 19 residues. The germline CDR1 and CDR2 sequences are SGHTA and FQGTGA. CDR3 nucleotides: TGTGCCAGCAGCCCCTTACCGAGGGTCCGACCCGCTAGGGCCAACGTCCTGACTTTC. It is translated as CASSPLPRVRPARANVLTF.

DNA for the CDR3: TGTGCCAGCAGCTTCAACTTCGACAGGGCGCGCTATGGCTACACCTTC. As protein: CASSFNFDRARYGYTF. The chain is built from TRBV13 and TRBJ1-2; 7 bases match TRBD1. J was trimmed by 4 bases and V by 3 bases; bases with no gene match: 11. Germline CDR1 reads PRHDT; CDR2 reads FYEKMQ (reference sequence). This CDR3 is 16 amino acids long.

The CDR3 coding sequence is TGTGCCAGCAGCTCGACAGGGATTTCACCCCTCCACTTT. Translated, it gives CASSSTGISPLHF. J is TRBJ1-6 and V is TRBV11-1, with 7 nucleotides matching TRBD1. Losses at the gene ends were 4 bases for V and 9 bases for J; bases not matched to a gene: 3. Germline values: CDR1 SGHAT, CDR2 FQDESV (reference sequence). The CDR3 spans 13 residues.

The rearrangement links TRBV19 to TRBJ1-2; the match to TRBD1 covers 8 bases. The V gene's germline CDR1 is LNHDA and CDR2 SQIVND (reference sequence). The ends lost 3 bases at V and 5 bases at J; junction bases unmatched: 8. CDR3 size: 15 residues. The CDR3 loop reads CASSISAGGEYGYTF. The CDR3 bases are TGTGCCAGTAGTATCTCGGCAGGGGGCGAGTATGGCTACACCTTC.

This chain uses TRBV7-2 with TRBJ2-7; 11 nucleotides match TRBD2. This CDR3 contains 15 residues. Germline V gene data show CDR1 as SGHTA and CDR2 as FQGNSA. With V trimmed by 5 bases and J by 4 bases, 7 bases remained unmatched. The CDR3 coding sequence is TGTGCCAGCAGCCCCACTAGCGGGGGAGGGTACGAGCAGTACTTC. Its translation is CASSPTSGGGYEQYF.

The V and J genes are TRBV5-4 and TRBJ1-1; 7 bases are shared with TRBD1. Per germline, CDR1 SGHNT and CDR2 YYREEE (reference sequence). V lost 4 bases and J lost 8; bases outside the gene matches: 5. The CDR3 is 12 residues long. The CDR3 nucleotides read TGTGCCAGCAGCCCCGGGACAGACGAAGCTTTCTTT. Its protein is CASSPGTDEAFF. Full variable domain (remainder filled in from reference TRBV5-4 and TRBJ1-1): ETGVTQSPTHLIKTRGQQVTLRCSSQSGHNTVSWYQQALGQGPQFIFQYYREEENGRGNFPPRFSGLQFPNYSSELNVNALELDDSALYLCASSPGTDEAFFGQGTRLTVV.

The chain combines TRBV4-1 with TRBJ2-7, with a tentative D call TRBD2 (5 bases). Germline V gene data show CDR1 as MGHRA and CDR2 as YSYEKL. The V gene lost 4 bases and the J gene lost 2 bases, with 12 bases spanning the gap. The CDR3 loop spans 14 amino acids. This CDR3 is CASSPTSGTYEQYF. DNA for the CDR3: TGCGCCAGCAGCCCAACAAGCGGAACCTACGAGCAGTACTTC.

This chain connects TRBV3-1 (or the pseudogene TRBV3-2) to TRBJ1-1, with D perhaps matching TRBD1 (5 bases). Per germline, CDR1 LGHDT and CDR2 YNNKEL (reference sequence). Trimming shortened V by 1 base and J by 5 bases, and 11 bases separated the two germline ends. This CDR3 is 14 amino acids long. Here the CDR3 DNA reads TGTGCCAGCAGCCAAGTAGAAGGGGTAACTGAAGCTTTCTTT. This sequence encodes CASSQVEGVTEAFF.

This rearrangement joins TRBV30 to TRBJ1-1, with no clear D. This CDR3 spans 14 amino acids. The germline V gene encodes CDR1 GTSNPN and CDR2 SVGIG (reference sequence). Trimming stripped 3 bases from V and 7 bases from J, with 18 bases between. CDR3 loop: CAWSLSGGPGEAFF. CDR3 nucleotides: TGTGCCTGGAGCCTGTCAGGAGGGCCCGGTGAAGCTTTCTTT. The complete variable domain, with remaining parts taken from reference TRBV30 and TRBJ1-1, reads SQTIHQWPATLVQPVGSPLSLECTVEGTSNPNLYWYRQAAGRGLQLLFYSVGIGQISSEVPQNLSASRPQDRQFILSSKKLLLSDSGFYLCAWSLSGGPGEAFFGQGTRLTVV.

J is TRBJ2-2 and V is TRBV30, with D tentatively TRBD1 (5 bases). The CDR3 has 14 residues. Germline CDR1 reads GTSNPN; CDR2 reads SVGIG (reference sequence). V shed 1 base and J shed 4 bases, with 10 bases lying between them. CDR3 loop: CAWSEGWGTGELFF. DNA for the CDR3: TGTGCCTGGAGTGAGGGGTGGGGCACCGGGGAGCTGTTTTTT.

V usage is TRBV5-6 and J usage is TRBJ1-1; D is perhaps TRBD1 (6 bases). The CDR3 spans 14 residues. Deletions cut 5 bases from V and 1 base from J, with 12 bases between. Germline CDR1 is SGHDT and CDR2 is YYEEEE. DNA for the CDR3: TGTGCCAGCAGATCCGACAGGAGGAACACTGAAGCTTTCTTT. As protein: CASRSDRRNTEAFF.

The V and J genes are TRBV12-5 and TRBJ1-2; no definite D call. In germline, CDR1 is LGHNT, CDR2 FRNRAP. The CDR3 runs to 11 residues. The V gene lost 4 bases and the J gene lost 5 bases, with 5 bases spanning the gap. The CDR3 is CASGSGYGYTF. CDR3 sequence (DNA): TGTGCTAGTGGTTCCGGGTATGGCTACACCTTC.

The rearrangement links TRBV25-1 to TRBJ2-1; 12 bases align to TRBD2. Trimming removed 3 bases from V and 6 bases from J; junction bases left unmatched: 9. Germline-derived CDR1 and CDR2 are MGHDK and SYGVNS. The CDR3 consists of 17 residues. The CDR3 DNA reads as TGTGCCAGCAGTGATCCTAGCGGGGGGGGGCGGGGCAATGAGCAGTTCTTC. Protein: CASSDPSGGGRGNEQFF.